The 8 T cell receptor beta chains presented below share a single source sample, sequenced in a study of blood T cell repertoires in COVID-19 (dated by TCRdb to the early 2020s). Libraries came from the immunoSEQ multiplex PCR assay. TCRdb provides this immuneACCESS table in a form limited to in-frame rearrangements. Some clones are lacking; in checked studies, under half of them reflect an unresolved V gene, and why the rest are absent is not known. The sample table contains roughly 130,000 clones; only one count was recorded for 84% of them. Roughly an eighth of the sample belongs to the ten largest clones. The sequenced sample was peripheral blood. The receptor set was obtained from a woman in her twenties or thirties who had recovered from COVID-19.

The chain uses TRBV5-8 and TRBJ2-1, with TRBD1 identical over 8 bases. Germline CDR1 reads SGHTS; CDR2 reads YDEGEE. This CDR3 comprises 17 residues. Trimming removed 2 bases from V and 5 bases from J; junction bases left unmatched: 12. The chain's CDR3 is CASSLRAAGTGDNEQFF. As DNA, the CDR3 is TGTGCCAGCAGCTTACGAGCCGCCGGGACAGGAGACAATGAGCAGTTCTTC.

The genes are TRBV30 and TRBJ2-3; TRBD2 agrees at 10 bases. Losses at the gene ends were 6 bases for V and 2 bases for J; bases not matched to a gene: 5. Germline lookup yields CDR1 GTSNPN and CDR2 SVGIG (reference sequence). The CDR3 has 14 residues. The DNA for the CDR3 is TGTGCCTGCAGCGGGGGGGGGACCACAGATACGCAGTATTTT. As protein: CACSGGGTTDTQYF.

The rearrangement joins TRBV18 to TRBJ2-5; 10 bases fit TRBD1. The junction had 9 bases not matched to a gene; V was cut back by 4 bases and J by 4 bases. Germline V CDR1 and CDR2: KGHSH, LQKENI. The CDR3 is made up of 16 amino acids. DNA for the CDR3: TGTGCCAGCTCACATCGGGACAGGGGCGGCCTAGAGACCCAGTACTTC. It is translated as CASSHRDRGGLETQYF.

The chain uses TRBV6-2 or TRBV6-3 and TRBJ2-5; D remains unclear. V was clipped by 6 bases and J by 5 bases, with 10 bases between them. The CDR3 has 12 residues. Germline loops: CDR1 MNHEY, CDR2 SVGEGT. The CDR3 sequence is CASSPRRETQYF. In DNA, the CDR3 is TGTGCCAGCAGCCCACGCCGGGAGACCCAGTACTTC.

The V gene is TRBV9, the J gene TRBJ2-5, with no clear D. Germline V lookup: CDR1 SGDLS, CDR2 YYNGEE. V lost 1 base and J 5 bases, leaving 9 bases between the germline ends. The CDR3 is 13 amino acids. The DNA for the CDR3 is TGTGCCAGCAGCGTATCCGAGTTCGAGACCCAGTACTTC. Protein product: CASSVSEFETQYF.

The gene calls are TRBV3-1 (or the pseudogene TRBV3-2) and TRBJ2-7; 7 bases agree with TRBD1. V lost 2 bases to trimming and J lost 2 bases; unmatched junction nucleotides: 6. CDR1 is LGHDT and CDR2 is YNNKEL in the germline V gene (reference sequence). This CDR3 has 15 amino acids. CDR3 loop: CASSQPSGTAYEQYF. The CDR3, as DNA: TGTGCCAGCAGCCAACCATCCGGGACAGCCTACGAGCAGTACTTC.

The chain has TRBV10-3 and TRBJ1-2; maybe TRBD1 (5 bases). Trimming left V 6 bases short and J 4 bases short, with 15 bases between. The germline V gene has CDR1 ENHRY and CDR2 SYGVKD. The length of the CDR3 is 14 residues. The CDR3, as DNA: TGTGCCATCAGCCCGGATCAGGGTTCCTATGGCTACACCTTC. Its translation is CAISPDQGSYGYTF.

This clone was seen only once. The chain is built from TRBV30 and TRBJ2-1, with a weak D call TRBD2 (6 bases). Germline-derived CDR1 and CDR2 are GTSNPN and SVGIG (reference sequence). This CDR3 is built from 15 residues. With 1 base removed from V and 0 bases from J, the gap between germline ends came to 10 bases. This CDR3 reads CAWSAGVSSYNEQFF. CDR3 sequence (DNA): TGTGCCTGGAGTGCGGGGGTTAGCTCCTACAATGAGCAGTTCTTC.